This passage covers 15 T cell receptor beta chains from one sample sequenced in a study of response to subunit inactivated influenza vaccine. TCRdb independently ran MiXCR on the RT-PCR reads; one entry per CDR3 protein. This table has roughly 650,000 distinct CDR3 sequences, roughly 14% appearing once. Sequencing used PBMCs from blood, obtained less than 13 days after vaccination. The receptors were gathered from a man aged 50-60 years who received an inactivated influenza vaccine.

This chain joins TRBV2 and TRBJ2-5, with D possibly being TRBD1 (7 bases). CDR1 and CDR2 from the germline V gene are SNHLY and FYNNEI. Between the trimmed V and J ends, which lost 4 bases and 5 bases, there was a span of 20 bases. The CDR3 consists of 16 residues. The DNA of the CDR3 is TGTGCCAGCAGTGTAGGACAGGCGGGATTCCACGAGACCCAGTACTTC. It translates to CASSVGQAGFHETQYF.

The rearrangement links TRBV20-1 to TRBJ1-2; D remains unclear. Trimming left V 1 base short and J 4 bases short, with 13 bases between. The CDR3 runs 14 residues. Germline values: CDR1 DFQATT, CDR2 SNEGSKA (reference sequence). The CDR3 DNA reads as TGCAGTGCTAGAGTGTCCGGCAGGCCCTATGGCTACACCTTC. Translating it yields CSARVSGRPYGYTF.

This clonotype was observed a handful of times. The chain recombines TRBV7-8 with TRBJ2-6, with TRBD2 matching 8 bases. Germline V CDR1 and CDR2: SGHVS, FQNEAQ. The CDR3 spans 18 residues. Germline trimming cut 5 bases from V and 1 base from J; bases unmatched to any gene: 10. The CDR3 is CASSQAGAGLSGANVLTF. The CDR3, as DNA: TGTGCCAGCAGCCAAGCGGGAGCGGGTCTATCTGGGGCCAACGTCCTGACTTTC.

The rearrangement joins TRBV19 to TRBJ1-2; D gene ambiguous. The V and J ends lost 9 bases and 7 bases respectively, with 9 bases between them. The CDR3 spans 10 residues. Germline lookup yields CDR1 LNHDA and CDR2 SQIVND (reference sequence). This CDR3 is CASGRSGYTF. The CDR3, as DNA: TGTGCCAGCGGCCGTTCTGGCTACACCTTC. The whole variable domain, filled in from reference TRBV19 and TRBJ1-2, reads DGGITQSPKYLFRKEGQNVTLSCEQNLNHDAMYWYRQDPGQGLRLIYYSQIVNDFQKGDIAEGYSVSREKKESFPLTVTSAQKNPTAFYLCASGRSGYTFGSGTRLTVV.

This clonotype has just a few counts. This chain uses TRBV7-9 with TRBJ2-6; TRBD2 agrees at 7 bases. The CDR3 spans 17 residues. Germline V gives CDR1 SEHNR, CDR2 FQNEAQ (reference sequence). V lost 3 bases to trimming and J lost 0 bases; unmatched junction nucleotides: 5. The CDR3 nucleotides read TGTGCCAGCAGCTTCGGGAGGCGCTACTCTGGGGCCAACGTCCTGACTTTC. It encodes CASSFGRRYSGANVLTF.

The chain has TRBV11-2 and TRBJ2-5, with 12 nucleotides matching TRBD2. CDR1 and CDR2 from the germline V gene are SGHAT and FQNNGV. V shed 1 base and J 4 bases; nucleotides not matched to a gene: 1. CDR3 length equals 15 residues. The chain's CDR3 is CASSLGTSGVETQYF. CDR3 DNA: TGTGCCAGCAGCTTAGGGACTAGCGGGGTAGAGACCCAGTACTTC.

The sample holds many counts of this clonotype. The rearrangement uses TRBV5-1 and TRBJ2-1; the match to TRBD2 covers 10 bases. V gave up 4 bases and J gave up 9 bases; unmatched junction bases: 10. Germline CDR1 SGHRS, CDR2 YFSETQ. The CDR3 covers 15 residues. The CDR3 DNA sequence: TGCGCCAGCAGCCCTCCAGCGGGGGGGCGTAGTGAGCAGTTCTTC. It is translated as CASSPPAGGRSEQFF.

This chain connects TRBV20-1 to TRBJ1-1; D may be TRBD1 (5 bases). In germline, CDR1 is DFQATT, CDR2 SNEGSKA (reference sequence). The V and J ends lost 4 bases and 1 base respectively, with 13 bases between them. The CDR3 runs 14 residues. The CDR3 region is CSATLDGGNTEAFF. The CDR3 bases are TGCAGTGCTACCCTGGACGGGGGGAACACTGAAGCTTTCTTT.

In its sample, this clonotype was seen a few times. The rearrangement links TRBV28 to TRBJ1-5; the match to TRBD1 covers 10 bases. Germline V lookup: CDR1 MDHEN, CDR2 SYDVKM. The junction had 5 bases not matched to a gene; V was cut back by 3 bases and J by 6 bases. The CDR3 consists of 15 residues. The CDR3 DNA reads TGTGCCAGCAGTTTTTATGGGACAGGGGCTCAGCCCCAGCATTTT. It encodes CASSFYGTGAQPQHF. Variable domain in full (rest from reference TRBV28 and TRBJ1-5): DVKVTQSSRYLVKRTGEKVFLECVQDMDHENMFWYRQDPGLGLRLIYFSYDVKMKEKGDIPEGYSVSREKKERFSLILESASTNQTSMYLCASSFYGTGAQPQHFGDGTRLSIL.

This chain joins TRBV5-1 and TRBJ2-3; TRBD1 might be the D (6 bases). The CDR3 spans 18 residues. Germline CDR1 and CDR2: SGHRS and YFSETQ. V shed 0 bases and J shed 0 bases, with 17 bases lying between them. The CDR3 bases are TGCGCCAGCAGCTTGGGCTGGGTCGGACAGTCTAGCACAGATACGCAGTATTTT. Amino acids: CASSLGWVGQSSTDTQYF.

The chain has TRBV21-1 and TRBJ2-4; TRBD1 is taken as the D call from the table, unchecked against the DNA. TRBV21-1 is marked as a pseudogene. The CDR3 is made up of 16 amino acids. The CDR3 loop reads CASSKFETGSINIQYF. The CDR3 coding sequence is TGTGCCAGCAGCAAATTTGAGACAGGGTCTATAAACATTCAGTACTTC.

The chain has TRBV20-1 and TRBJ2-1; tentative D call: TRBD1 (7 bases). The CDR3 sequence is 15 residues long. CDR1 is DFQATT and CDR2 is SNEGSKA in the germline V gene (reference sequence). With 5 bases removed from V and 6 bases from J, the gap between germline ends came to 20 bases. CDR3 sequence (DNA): TGCAGTGCTCCGTCCAGGGGGGTCCCCGGCAATGAGCAGTTCTTC. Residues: CSAPSRGVPGNEQFF.

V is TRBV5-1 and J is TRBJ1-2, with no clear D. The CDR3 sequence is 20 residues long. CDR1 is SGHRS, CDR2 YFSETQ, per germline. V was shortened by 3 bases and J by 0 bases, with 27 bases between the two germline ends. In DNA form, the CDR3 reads TGCGCCAGCAGCTCGTTCCCGGTCGGGTCTTCAACTCCGGCTAACTATGGCTACACCTTC. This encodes CASSSFPVGSSTPANYGYTF.

CDR3 in DNA: TGCGCCAGCAGCCTAAAGGGACAGGGGGACTACGAGCAGTACTTC. Amino acids: CASSLKGQGDYEQYF. The genes are TRBV4-3 and TRBJ2-7; 11 positions agree with TRBD1. Germline V gene sequence: CDR1 LGHNA, CDR2 YSLEER. Trimming took 4 bases from V and 3 from J; bases not matched to a gene: 5. The length of the CDR3 is 15 residues.

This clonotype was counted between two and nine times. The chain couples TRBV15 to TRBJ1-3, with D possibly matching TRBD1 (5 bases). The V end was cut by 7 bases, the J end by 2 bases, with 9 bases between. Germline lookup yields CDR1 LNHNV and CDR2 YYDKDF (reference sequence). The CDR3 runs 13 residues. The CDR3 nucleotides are TGTGCCACCAAACCGGGACCTGGAAACACCATATATTTT. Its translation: CATKPGPGNTIYF.